This TCR beta chain was profiled in a study of shared clonotypes between healthy human individuals. About the research overall: The donor pool was made up of a couple of women and a few men aged 18 to 49. Study-level findings and limits: Sampling covered blood only; tissue repertoires likely differ.

About this clone: Its cognate antigen is unknown.

The J segment lost 4 bases and the V segment lost 0 bases, leaving 7 bases of the junction unmatched. The CDR3 sequence is 17 residues long. The germline CDR1 and CDR2 sequences are LGHNA and YSLEER. Replicate PCRs were loaded with approximately 300 ng DNA from unsorted PBMC, about 30,000 T cell genomes. Ten immunoSEQ deep assay plates held the unsorted PBMC DNA. Assay: immunoSEQ multiplex PCR; the TCRdb copy retains only in-frame clones and omits some. The sample holds 490,000 or so clones, less than 80% seen once. V and J are TRBV4-3 and TRBJ1-5; 9 nucleotides line up with TRBD1. The sequenced sample was PBMCs. This receptor was identified in a middle-aged woman in good health. Some clones in this sample may be carry-over from other donors' samples. The CDR3 reads CASSQDFPTGGNQPQHF. The CDR3 DNA sequence: TGCGCCAGCAGCCAAGACTTCCCGACAGGGGGGAATCAGCCCCAGCATTTT.